A selection of T cell receptor beta chains follows, all from one sample in a study of blood T cell repertoires in COVID-19. The protocol was immunoSEQ multiplex PCR, while the TCRdb copy is restricted to in-frame clones and leaves out a portion. The table includes 300,000 to 500,000 clones, roughly 88% detected once. Sequencing was performed on PBMCs or T cells enriched from blood (not recorded which). The source of these receptors is a woman in her 30s with acute COVID-19. The CDR3 runs from the conserved cysteine through the conserved F or W. D genes are given only for firm matches. Size tells how often a clone was seen (once, few, many) or the class of an expanded clone, and some rows leave it out.

clone_size: -; v_call: TRBV11-2; j_call: TRBJ2-7; d_call: TRBD1; cdr3_aa: CARRDRDRIYEQYF; cdr3_nt: TGTGCCAGACGGGACAGGGACCGGATTTACGAGCAGTACTTC
clone_size: -; v_call: TRBV27; j_call: TRBJ2-1; d_call: TRBD2; cdr3_aa: CASRSSGLAGGTSYNEQFF; cdr3_nt: TGTGCCAGCAGGAGCTCGGGACTAGCGGGGGGAACGTCCTACAATGAGCAGTTCTTC
clone_size: -; v_call: TRBV7-9; j_call: TRBJ1-1; d_call: -; cdr3_aa: CASSFGGREAFF; cdr3_nt: TGTGCCAGCAGCTTTGGGGGCCGTGAAGCTTTCTTT
clone_size: -; v_call: TRBV11-2; j_call: TRBJ1-5; d_call: -; cdr3_aa: CASSLAPDNQPQHF; cdr3_nt: TGTGCCAGCAGCTTAGCTCCAGACAATCAGCCCCAGCATTTT
clone_size: -; v_call: TRBV9; j_call: TRBJ2-2; d_call: TRBD2; cdr3_aa: CASSSGVITGELFF; cdr3_nt: TGTGCCAGCAGTAGCGGGGTTATCACCGGGGAGCTGTTTTTT
clone_size: many; v_call: TRBV4-3; j_call: TRBJ2-7; d_call: -; cdr3_aa: CASSQETGSSYEQYF; cdr3_nt: TGCGCCAGCAGCCAAGAAACGGGGAGCTCCTACGAGCAGTACTTC
clone_size: -; v_call: TRBV3-1/TRBV3-2; j_call: TRBJ2-7; d_call: -; cdr3_aa: CASSRGGLTYEQYF; cdr3_nt: TGTGCCAGCAGCCGGGGGGGGCTAACCTACGAGCAGTACTTC
clone_size: -; v_call: TRBV15; j_call: TRBJ2-7; d_call: -; cdr3_aa: CATSRTDYEQYF; cdr3_nt: TGTGCCACCAGCAGGACAGACTACGAGCAGTACTTC
clone_size: -; v_call: TRBV5-1; j_call: TRBJ2-7; d_call: -; cdr3_aa: CASSSQPRYEQYF; cdr3_nt: TGCGCCAGCAGCTCGCAACCACGGTACGAGCAGTACTTC
clone_size: -; v_call: TRBV25-1; j_call: TRBJ1-6; d_call: -; cdr3_aa: CASSGGPSSYNSPLHF; cdr3_nt: TGTGCCAGCAGTGGGGGGCCGAGCTCCTATAATTCACCCCTCCACTTT
clone_size: -; v_call: TRBV5-1; j_call: TRBJ2-1; d_call: -; cdr3_aa: CASSLYGPVLFNEQFF; cdr3_nt: TGCGCCAGCAGCTTGTATGGCCCCGTTTTGTTCAATGAGCAGTTCTTC
clone_size: -; v_call: TRBV19; j_call: TRBJ2-7; d_call: TRBD1; cdr3_aa: CASSFSDRGRAQQYF; cdr3_nt: TGTGCCAGTAGTTTCAGCGACAGGGGAAGAGCACAGCAGTACTTC
clone_size: -; v_call: TRBV6-1; j_call: TRBJ1-1; d_call: TRBD1; cdr3_aa: CASSEALGGQGVLKAFF; cdr3_nt: TGTGCCAGCAGTGAAGCATTAGGGGGACAGGGGGTTTTAAAAGCTTTCTTT
clone_size: -; v_call: TRBV4-1; j_call: TRBJ1-1; d_call: -; cdr3_aa: CASRTANTEAFF; cdr3_nt: TGCGCCAGTCGGACAGCGAACACTGAAGCTTTCTTT
clone_size: -; v_call: TRBV7-2; j_call: TRBJ1-1; d_call: -; cdr3_aa: CASRQGVWGTEAFF; cdr3_nt: TGTGCCAGCAGACAGGGTGTGTGGGGTACTGAAGCTTTCTTT
clone_size: -; v_call: TRBV30; j_call: TRBJ2-7; d_call: -; cdr3_aa: CAWSGRQDARSYEQYF; cdr3_nt: TGTGCCTGGAGTGGCAGACAGGACGCACGAAGCTACGAGCAGTACTTC
clone_size: -; v_call: TRBV5-1; j_call: TRBJ2-7; d_call: TRBD1; cdr3_aa: CASSRTGGLDYEQYF; cdr3_nt: TGCGCCAGCAGCCGGACAGGGGGGCTAGACTACGAGCAGTACTTC
clone_size: -; v_call: TRBV10-1; j_call: TRBJ2-1; d_call: TRBD1; cdr3_aa: CASSIGTGIYNEQFF; cdr3_nt: TGCGCCAGCAGCATCGGGACAGGGATCTACAATGAGCAGTTCTTC
clone_size: -; v_call: TRBV7-9; j_call: TRBJ2-2; d_call: -; cdr3_aa: CASSFRELNTGELFF; cdr3_nt: TGTGCCAGCAGCTTTCGGGAGCTAAACACCGGGGAGCTGTTTTTT
clone_size: few; v_call: TRBV7-3; j_call: TRBJ1-1; d_call: TRBD1; cdr3_aa: CASSLTGDGTEAFF; cdr3_nt: TGTGCCAGCAGCTTGACAGGGGATGGAACTGAAGCTTTCTTT
clone_size: few; v_call: TRBV7-9; j_call: TRBJ1-6; d_call: -; cdr3_aa: CASSHPGDVSPLHF; cdr3_nt: TGTGCCAGCAGCCACCCAGGGGACGTTTCACCCCTCCACTTT
clone_size: -; v_call: TRBV21-1; j_call: TRBJ1-5; d_call: -; cdr3_aa: CASSKKKCPVRDRGNQPQHF; cdr3_nt: TGTGCCAGCAGCAAAAAAAAATGCCCCGTCCGTGACAGGGGCAATCAGCCCCAGCATTTT
clone_size: -; v_call: TRBV28; j_call: TRBJ1-2; d_call: -; cdr3_aa: CASSLVVGSGYTF; cdr3_nt: TGTGCCAGCAGTTTAGTTGTGGGCTCTGGCTACACCTTC
clone_size: -; v_call: TRBV7-9; j_call: TRBJ2-2; d_call: -; cdr3_aa: CASSPDSNTGELFF; cdr3_nt: TGTGCCAGCAGCCCCGACAGTAACACCGGGGAGCTGTTTTTT
clone_size: -; v_call: TRBV5-1; j_call: TRBJ2-3; d_call: TRBD2; cdr3_aa: CASSILAGGLSDTQYF; cdr3_nt: TGCGCCAGCAGCATTCTAGCGGGGGGATTATCGGATACGCAGTATTTT
clone_size: -; v_call: TRBV18; j_call: TRBJ2-3; d_call: -; cdr3_aa: CASSPGDTDTQYF; cdr3_nt: TGTGCCAGCTCCCCCGGGGACACAGATACGCAGTATTTT
clone_size: -; v_call: TRBV6-5; j_call: TRBJ2-7; d_call: TRBD1; cdr3_aa: CASRTGTGGSYEQYF; cdr3_nt: TGTGCCAGCAGGACTGGGACAGGGGGATCCTACGAGCAGTACTTC
clone_size: -; v_call: TRBV5-1; j_call: TRBJ2-3; d_call: -; cdr3_aa: CASSLFPRGTDTQYF; cdr3_nt: TGCGCCAGCAGCTTGTTTCCCAGGGGAACAGATACGCAGTATTTT
clone_size: -; v_call: TRBV12-3/TRBV12-4; j_call: TRBJ1-5; d_call: -; cdr3_aa: CASHEGGSQPQHF; cdr3_nt: TGTGCCAGCCACGAGGGAGGATCTCAGCCCCAGCATTTT
clone_size: -; v_call: TRBV11-3; j_call: TRBJ2-1; d_call: -; cdr3_aa: CASSFARGSNLGEQFF; cdr3_nt: TGTGCCAGCAGCTTCGCAAGGGGATCCAACTTAGGTGAGCAGTTCTTC
clone_size: -; v_call: TRBV12-3/TRBV12-4; j_call: TRBJ2-4; d_call: TRBD1; cdr3_aa: CASSRQGKNIQYF; cdr3_nt: TGTGCCAGCAGTCGACAGGGGAAAAACATTCAGTACTTC
clone_size: -; v_call: TRBV5-1; j_call: TRBJ1-2; d_call: -; cdr3_aa: CASSPGGNYGYTF; cdr3_nt: TGCGCCAGCAGCCCCGGGGGGAACTATGGCTACACCTTC
clone_size: -; v_call: TRBV20-1; j_call: TRBJ1-5; d_call: -; cdr3_aa: CSASDRQAMSNQPQHF; cdr3_nt: TGCAGTGCTAGTGACCGACAGGCTATGAGCAATCAGCCCCAGCATTTT
clone_size: -; v_call: TRBV6-5; j_call: TRBJ2-7; d_call: -; cdr3_aa: CASSYSKFRRGYEQYF; cdr3_nt: TGTGCCAGCAGTTACTCGAAGTTCAGAAGGGGCTACGAGCAGTACTTC
clone_size: -; v_call: TRBV9; j_call: TRBJ2-5; d_call: TRBD2; cdr3_aa: CASSSRGGDKETQYF; cdr3_nt: TGTGCCAGCAGCTCCCGGGGGGGGGACAAAGAGACCCAGTACTTC
clone_size: -; v_call: TRBV12-5; j_call: TRBJ1-1; d_call: -; cdr3_aa: CASGLILGATEAFF; cdr3_nt: TGTGCTAGTGGTTTGATCCTAGGGGCGACTGAAGCTTTCTTT
clone_size: -; v_call: TRBV5-1; j_call: TRBJ2-5; d_call: -; cdr3_aa: CASSAQQETQYF; cdr3_nt: TGCGCCAGCAGCGCACAACAAGAGACCCAGTACTTC
clone_size: once; v_call: TRBV3-1/TRBV3-2; j_call: TRBJ2-3; d_call: -; cdr3_aa: CASSQDAYSPTDTQYF; cdr3_nt: TGTGCCAGCAGCCAAGACGCGTATAGCCCGACAGATACGCAGTATTTT
clone_size: few; v_call: TRBV9; j_call: TRBJ1-2; d_call: -; cdr3_aa: CASTQTSANYGYTF; cdr3_nt: TGTGCCAGCACCCAGACATCGGCTAACTATGGCTACACCTTC
clone_size: -; v_call: TRBV27; j_call: TRBJ2-7; d_call: TRBD1; cdr3_aa: CASSGTGYYEQYF; cdr3_nt: TGTGCCAGCAGTGGGACAGGGTATTACGAGCAGTACTTC
clone_size: -; v_call: TRBV5-1; j_call: TRBJ1-1; d_call: TRBD1; cdr3_aa: CASSPGQGLLNTEAFF; cdr3_nt: TGCGCCAGCAGCCCGGGACAGGGGCTGTTGAACACTGAAGCTTTCTTT
clone_size: -; v_call: TRBV20-1; j_call: TRBJ1-3; d_call: -; cdr3_aa: CGWGGGNTIYF; cdr3_nt: TGCGGCTGGGGGGGTGGAAACACCATATATTTT
clone_size: -; v_call: TRBV5-1; j_call: TRBJ1-1; d_call: TRBD1; cdr3_aa: CASSGTGGNTEAFF; cdr3_nt: TGCGCCAGCAGCGGGACAGGGGGGAACACTGAAGCTTTCTTT
clone_size: -; v_call: TRBV7-2; j_call: TRBJ2-1; d_call: TRBD1; cdr3_aa: CASSSSFGQGSYNEQFF; cdr3_nt: TGTGCCAGCAGCTCCTCTTTTGGACAGGGTTCCTACAATGAGCAGTTCTTC
clone_size: -; v_call: TRBV6-5; j_call: TRBJ2-7; d_call: -; cdr3_aa: CASSSTRGGIREQYF; cdr3_nt: TGTGCCAGCAGCTCGACGCGTGGAGGGATTCGCGAGCAGTACTTC